This note documents a single T cell receptor beta chain sequence. The sample is drawn from a study of T cells in localized non-small cell lung cancer. Germline values: CDR1 MNHNS, CDR2 SASEGT. This CDR3 comprises 15 residues. The V end was cut by 6 bases, the J end by 0 bases, with 12 bases between. Some clones are missing from TCRdb's copy, which holds only in-frame ones; the method was immunoSEQ multiplex PCR. The sample consists of 75,000 to 95,000 clones, about 87% of them appearing once. The V and J genes are TRBV6-1 and TRBJ1-3; no reliable D call. The source was peripheral blood, collected before any cancer treatment. The source is a man aged 40-75 years with stage I squamous cell lung carcinoma. This CDR3 is CASRTDGSSGNTIYF. CDR3 DNA sequence: TGTGCCAGCAGGACCGACGGGAGCTCTGGAAACACCATATATTTT.